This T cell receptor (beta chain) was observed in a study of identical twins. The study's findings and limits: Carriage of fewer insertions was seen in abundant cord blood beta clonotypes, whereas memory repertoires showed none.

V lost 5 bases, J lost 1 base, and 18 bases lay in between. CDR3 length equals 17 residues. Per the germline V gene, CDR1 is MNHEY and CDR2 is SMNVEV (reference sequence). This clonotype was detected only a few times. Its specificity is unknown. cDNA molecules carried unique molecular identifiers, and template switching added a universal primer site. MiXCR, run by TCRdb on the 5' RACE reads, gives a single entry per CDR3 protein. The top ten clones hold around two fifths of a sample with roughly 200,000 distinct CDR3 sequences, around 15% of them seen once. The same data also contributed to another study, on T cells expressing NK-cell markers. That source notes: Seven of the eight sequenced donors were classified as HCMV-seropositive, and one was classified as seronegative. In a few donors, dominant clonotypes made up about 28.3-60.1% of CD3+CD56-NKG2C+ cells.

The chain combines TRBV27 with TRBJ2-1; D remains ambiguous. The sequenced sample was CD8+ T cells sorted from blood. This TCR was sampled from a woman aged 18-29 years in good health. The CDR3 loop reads CASSPPVADTSYNEQFF. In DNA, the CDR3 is TGTGCCAGCAGTCCCCCGGTAGCTGATACGTCCTACAATGAGCAGTTCTTC.